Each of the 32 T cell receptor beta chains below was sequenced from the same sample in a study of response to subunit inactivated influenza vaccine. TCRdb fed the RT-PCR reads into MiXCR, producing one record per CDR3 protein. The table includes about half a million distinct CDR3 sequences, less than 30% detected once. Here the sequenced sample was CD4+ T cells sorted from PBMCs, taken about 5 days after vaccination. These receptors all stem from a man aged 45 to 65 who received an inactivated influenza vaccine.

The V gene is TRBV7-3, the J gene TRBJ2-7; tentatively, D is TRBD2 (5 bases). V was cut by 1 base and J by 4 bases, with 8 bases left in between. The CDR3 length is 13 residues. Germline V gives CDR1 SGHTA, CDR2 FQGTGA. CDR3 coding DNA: TGTGCCAGCAGCTTAAATGAGGGTTACGAGCAGTACTTC. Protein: CASSLNEGYEQYF.

CDR3 nucleotide sequence: TGTGCCAGCAGCTTAGATCGCGGAGGGGATGAGCAGTTCTTC. Translating gives CASSLDRGGDEQFF. The genes are TRBV11-2 and TRBJ2-1; maybe TRBD2 (6 bases). Germline V gives CDR1 SGHAT, CDR2 FQNNGV. CDR3 length: 14 residues. Trimming left V 0 bases short and J 8 bases short, with 11 bases between.

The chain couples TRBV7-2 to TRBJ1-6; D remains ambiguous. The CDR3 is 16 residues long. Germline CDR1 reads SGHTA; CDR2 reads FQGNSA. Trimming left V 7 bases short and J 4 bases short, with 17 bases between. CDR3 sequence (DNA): TGTGCCAGCAACTCCCGGGTCGACCTTTATAATTCACCCCTCCACTTT. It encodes CASNSRVDLYNSPLHF.

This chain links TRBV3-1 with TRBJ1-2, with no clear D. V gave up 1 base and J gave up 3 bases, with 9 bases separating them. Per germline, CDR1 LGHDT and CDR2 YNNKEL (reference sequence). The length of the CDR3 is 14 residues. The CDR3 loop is CASSQVGRDYGYTF. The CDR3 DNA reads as TGTGCCAGCAGCCAAGTCGGGAGAGACTATGGCTACACCTTC. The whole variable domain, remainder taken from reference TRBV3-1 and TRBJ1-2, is DTAVSQTPKYLVTQMGNDKSIKCEQNLGHDTMYWYKQDSKKFLKIMFSYNNKELIINETVPNRFSPKSPDKAHLNLHINSLELGDSAVYFCASSQVGRDYGYTFGSGTRLTVV.

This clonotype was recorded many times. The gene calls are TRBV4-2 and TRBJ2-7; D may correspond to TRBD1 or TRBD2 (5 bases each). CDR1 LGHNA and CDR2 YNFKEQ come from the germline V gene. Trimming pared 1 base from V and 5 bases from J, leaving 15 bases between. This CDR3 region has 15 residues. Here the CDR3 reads CASSQASSGANEQYF. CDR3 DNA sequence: TGTGCCAGCAGCCAAGCATCGTCCGGGGCCAACGAGCAGTACTTC.

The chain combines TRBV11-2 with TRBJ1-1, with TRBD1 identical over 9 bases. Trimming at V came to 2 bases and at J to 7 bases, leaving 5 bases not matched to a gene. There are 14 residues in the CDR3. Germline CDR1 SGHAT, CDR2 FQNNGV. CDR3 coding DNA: TGTGCCAGCAGCTTAAGCACAGGGGGCTTTGAAGCTTTCTTT. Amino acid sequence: CASSLSTGGFEAFF.

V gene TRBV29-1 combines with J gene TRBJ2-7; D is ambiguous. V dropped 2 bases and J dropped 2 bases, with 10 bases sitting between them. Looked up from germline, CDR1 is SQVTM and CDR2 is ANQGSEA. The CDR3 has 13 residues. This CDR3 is CSVEYGHPYEQYF. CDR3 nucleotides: TGCAGCGTTGAATACGGGCACCCCTACGAGCAGTACTTC.

The CDR3, as DNA: TGTGCCAGCAGTCCAAGGACTAGCGGGGGGATTTACGAGCAGTACTTC. Protein: CASSPRTSGGIYEQYF. The V gene is TRBV12-3 or TRBV12-4, the J gene TRBJ2-7; 14 nucleotides agree with TRBD2. V shed 5 bases and J 4 bases; nucleotides not matched to a gene: 7. This CDR3 has 16 residues.

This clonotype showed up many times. The CDR3 DNA sequence: TGCGCCAGCAGCTTGGATAGGACGGGGATGGGAGATACGCAGTATTTT. This sequence encodes CASSLDRTGMGDTQYF. The V call is TRBV5-1, the J call TRBJ2-3, with a tentative D call TRBD2 (5 bases). In germline, CDR1 is SGHRS, CDR2 YFSETQ. The V gene lost 0 bases and the J gene lost 5 bases, with 16 bases spanning the gap. The CDR3 contains 16 residues. The variable domain in full, completed from reference TRBV5-1 and TRBJ2-3, reads KAGVTQTPRYLIKTRGQQVTLSCSPISGHRSVSWYQQTPGQGLQFLFEYFSETQRNKGNFPGRFSGRQFSNSRSEMNVSTLELGDSALYLCASSLDRTGMGDTQYFGPGTRLTVL.

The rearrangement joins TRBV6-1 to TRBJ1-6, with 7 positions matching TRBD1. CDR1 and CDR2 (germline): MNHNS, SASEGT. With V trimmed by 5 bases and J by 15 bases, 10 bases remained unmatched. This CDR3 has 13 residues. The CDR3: CASSKDLDRHLHF. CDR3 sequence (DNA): TGTGCCAGCAGTAAAGACTTGGACAGGCACCTCCACTTT.

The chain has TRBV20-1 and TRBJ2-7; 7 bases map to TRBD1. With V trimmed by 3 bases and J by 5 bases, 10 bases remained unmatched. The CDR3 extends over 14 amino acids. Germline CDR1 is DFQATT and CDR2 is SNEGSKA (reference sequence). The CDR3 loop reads CSARNWQGVHEQYF. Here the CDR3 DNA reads TGCAGTGCTAGGAATTGGCAGGGGGTCCACGAGCAGTACTTC.

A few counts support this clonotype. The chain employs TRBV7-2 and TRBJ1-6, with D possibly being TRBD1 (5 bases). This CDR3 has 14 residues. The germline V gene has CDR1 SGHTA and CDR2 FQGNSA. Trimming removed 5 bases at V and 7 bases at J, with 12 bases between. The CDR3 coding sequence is TGTGCCAGCAGCCAAACAGGAAACAATTCACCCCTCCACTTT. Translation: CASSQTGNNSPLHF. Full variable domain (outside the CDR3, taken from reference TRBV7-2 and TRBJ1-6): GAGVSQSPSNKVTEKGKDVELRCDPISGHTALYWYRQSLGQGLEFLIYFQGNSAPDKSGLPSDRFSAERTGGSVSTLTIQRTQQEDSAVYLCASSQTGNNSPLHFGNGTRLTVT.

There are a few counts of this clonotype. CDR3 DNA: TGTGCCAGCAGTTTCGCCGGACAGGCTTTCAGGGCTGAAGCTTTCTTT. Its translation: CASSFAGQAFRAEAFF. The chain combines TRBV12-3 or TRBV12-4 with TRBJ1-1; 7 positions agree with TRBD1. V trimming: 3 bases; J trimming: 6 bases; junction bases outside the gene matches: 13. The CDR3 spans 16 residues.

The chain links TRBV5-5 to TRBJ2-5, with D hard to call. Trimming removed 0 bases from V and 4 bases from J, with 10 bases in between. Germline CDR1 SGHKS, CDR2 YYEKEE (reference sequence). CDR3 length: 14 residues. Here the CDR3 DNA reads TGTGCCAGCAGCTTGGACGTAAGTCCAGAGACCCAGTACTTC. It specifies CASSLDVSPETQYF.

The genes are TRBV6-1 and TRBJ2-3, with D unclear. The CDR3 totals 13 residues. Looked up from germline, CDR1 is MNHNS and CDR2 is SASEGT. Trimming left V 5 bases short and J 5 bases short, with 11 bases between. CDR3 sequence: CASSPTLGDTQYF. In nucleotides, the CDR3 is TGTGCCAGCAGTCCCACCTTAGGAGATACGCAGTATTTT.

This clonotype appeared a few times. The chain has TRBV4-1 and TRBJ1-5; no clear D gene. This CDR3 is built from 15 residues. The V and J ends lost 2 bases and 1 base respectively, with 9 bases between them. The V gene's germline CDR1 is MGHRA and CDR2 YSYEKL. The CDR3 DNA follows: TGCGCCAGCAGCCAATATCTTATAAGCAATCAGCCCCAGCATTTT. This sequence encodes CASSQYLISNQPQHF.

This chain's CDR3 is CASSRYYQRGQETQYF. In nucleotides, the CDR3 is TGCGCCAGCAGCCGTTATTATCAGCGGGGCCAAGAGACCCAGTACTTC. The V gene is TRBV4-3, the J gene TRBJ2-5, with 7 nucleotides matching TRBD2. Per germline, CDR1 LGHNA and CDR2 YSLEER. With V trimmed by 4 bases and J by 1 base, 9 bases remained unmatched. This CDR3 has 16 residues.

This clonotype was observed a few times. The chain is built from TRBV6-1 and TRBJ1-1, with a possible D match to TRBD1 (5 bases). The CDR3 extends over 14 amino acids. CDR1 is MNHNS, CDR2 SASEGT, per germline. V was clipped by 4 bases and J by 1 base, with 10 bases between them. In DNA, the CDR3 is TGTGCCAGCAGTGCCGACAGCCCGAACACTGAAGCTTTCTTT. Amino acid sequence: CASSADSPNTEAFF.

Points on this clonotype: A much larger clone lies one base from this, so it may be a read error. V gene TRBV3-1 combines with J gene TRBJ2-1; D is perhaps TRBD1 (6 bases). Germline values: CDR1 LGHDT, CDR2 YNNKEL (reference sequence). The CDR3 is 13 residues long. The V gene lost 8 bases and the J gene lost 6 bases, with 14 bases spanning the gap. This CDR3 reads CASGLRGINEQFF. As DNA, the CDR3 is TGTGCCAGCGGCCTCAGGGGAATCAATGAGCAGTTCTTC.

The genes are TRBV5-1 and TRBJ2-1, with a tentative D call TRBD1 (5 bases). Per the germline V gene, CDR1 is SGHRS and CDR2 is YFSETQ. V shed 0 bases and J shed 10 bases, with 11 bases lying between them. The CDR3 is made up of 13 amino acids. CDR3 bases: TGCGCCAGCAGCTTGGCGACAGAAACGGAGCAGTTCTTC. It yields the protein CASSLATETEQFF.

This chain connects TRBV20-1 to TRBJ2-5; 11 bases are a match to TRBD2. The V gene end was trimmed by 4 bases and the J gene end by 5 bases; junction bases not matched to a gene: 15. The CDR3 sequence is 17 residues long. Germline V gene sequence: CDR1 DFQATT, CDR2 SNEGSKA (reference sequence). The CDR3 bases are TGCAGTGCTATAGCGGGAGGGCCTGGTTATGGAATGGAGACCCAGTACTTC. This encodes CSAIAGGPGYGMETQYF.

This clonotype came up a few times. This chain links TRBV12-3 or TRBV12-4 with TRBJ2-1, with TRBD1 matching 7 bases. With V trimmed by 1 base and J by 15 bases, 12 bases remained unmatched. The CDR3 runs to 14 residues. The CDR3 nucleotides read TGTGCCAGCAGTTTAGGCTCAAGACAGGGAGAGAGGTTCTTC. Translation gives CASSLGSRQGERFF.

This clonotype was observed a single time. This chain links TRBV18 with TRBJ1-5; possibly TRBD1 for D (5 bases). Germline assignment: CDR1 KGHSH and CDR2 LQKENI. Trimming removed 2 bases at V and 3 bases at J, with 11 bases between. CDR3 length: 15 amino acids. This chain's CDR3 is CASSPEQAHNQPQHF. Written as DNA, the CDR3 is TGTGCCAGCTCACCAGAACAGGCTCACAATCAGCCCCAGCATTTT.

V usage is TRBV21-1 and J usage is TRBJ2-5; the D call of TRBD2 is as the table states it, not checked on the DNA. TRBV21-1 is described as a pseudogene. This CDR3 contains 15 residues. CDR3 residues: CASSKRGQYQETQYF. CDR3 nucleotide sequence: TGTGCCAGCAGCAAAAGAGGGCAGTACCAAGAGACCCAGTACTTC.

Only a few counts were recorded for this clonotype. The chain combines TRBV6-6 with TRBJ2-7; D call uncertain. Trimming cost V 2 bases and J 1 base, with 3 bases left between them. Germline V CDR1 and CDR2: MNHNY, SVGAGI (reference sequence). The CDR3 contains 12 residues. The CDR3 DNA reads TGTGCCAGCAGTTACGTATCCTACGAGCAGTACTTC. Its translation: CASSYVSYEQYF.

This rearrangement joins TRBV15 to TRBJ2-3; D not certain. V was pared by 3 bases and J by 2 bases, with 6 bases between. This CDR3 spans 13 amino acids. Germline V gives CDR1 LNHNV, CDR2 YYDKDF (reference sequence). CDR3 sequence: CATSREYTDTQYF. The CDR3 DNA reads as TGTGCCACCAGCAGGGAGTACACAGATACGCAGTATTTT.

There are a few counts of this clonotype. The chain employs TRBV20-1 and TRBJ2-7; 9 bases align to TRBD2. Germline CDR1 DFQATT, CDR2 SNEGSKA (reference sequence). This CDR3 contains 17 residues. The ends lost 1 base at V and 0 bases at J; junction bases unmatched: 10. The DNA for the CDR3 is TGCAGTGCTAGAGCCCCGGGGCTAGCGGGAAACTCCTACGAGCAGTACTTC. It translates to CSARAPGLAGNSYEQYF.

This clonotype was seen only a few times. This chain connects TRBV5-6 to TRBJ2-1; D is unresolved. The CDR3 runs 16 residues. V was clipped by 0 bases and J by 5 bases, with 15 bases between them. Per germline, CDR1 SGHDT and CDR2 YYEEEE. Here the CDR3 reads CASSLATHPPDNEQFF. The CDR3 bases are TGTGCCAGCAGCTTGGCAACCCATCCCCCAGACAATGAGCAGTTCTTC.

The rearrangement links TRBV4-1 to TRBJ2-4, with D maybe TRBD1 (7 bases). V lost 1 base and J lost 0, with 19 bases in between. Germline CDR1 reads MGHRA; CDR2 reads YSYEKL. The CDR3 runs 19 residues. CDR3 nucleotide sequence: TGCGCCAGCAGCCAAGGAGGGGGCCGGGACTCCCTAGCCAAAAACATTCAGTACTTC. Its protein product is CASSQGGGRDSLAKNIQYF.

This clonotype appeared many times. For the CDR3, the DNA is TGTGCCAGCAGACTCCGGGACTCCATTTACAATGAGCAGTTCTTC. It encodes CASRLRDSIYNEQFF. The chain is built from TRBV12-3 or TRBV12-4 and TRBJ2-1; a weak D match, TRBD2 (6 bases). V shed 6 bases and J shed 4 bases, with 16 bases lying between them. This CDR3 is 15 amino acids long.

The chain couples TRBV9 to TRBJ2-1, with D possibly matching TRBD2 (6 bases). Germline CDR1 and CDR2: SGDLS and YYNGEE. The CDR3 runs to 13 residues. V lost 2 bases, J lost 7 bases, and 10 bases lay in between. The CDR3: CASSVGTLNEQFF. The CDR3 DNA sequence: TGTGCCAGCAGCGTCGGGACTCTAAATGAGCAGTTCTTC.

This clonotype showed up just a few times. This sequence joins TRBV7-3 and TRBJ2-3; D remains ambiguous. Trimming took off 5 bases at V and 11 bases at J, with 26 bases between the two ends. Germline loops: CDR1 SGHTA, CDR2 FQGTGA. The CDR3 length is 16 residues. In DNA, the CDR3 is TGTGCCAGCAGCACCGAACCTACTAACACAAAGAGTGAGCAGTATTTT. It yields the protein CASSTEPTNTKSEQYF.